This T cell receptor beta chain was recorded in a study of siplizumab effects on memory and regulatory T cells. Findings and caveats of the study: Naive-or-memory phenotypes were unassignable for roughly 75-97% of proliferating CD4+ or CD8+ clones. Sequences that were alloreactive and traceable to unstimulated CD4+ memory cells were significantly reduced by siplizumab. Naive T cells were seen as more diverse than memory cells and as major alloresponse contributors.

This clone has just one count. The antigen is not known. The table came from immunoSEQ multiplex PCR; TCRdb's copy has only in-frame clones and leaves some out. The repertoire holds about 100,000 clones, with approximately 91% as singletons. The clonotype originates from a human donor in good health. Sequencing input: CD4+ T cells sorted from blood.

CDR3 region: CASSFSRREQYF. The CDR3 DNA is TGTGCCAGCAGTTTTAGCCGTCGCGAGCAGTACTTC. This chain joins TRBV28 and TRBJ2-7; no clear D gene. CDR3 length equals 12 residues. CDR1 and CDR2 from the germline V gene are MDHEN and SYDVKM. Trimming pared 3 bases from V and 6 bases from J, leaving 9 bases between.